The entry below describes one T cell receptor (beta chain). The sample belongs to a study of T cell responses to AZD1222 COVID-19 vaccine. Profiled with immunoSEQ multiplex PCR; TCRdb holds only in-frame clones, not every one. The profile covers about 79,000 clones, with roughly 94% appearing a single time and about 7.1% taken by the ten largest. The receptor comes from an adult in good health. The material was peripheral blood, obtained on day 0 of MenACWY control vaccination.

Here the CDR3 DNA reads TGTGCCAGCAGCTTAGAGGACGCCCGCTCCTACAATGAGCAGTTCTTC. This sequence encodes CASSLEDARSYNEQFF. The chain links TRBV7-2 to TRBJ2-1; D call uncertain. The CDR3 is 16 amino acids. The V gene lost 1 base and the J gene lost 0 bases, with 10 bases spanning the gap. Germline V gives CDR1 SGHTA, CDR2 FQGNSA. Together with reference TRBV7-2 and TRBJ2-1, the CDR3 gives the full variable domain: GAGVSQSPSNKVTEKGKDVELRCDPISGHTALYWYRQSLGQGLEFLIYFQGNSAPDKSGLPSDRFSAERTGGSVSTLTIQRTQQEDSAVYLCASSLEDARSYNEQFFGPGTRLTVL.